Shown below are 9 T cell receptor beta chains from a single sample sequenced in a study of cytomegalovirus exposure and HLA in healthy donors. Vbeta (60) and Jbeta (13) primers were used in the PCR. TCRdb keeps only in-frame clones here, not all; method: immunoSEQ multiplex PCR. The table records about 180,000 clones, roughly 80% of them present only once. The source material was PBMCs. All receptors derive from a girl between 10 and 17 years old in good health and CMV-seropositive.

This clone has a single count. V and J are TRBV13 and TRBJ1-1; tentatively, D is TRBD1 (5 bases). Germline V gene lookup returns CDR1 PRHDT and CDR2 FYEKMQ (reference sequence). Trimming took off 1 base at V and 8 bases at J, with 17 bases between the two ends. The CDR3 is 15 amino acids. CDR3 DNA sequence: TGTGCCAGCAGCTTAGTAAGGGAAGGGGAAAGGGAAGCTTTCTTT. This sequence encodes CASSLVREGEREAFF.

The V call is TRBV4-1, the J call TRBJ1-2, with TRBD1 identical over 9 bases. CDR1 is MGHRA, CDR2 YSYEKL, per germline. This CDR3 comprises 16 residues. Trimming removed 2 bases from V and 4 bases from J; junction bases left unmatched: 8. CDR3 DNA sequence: TGCGCCAGCAGCCAACCCAACAGGGGGCGCGTCTATGGCTACACCTTC. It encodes CASSQPNRGRVYGYTF.

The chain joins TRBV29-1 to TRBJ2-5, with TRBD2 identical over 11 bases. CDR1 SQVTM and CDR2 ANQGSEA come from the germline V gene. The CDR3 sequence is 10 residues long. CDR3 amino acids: CASGRETQYF. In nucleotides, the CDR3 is TGCGCTAGCGGGAGGGAGACCCAGTACTTC.

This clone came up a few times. Here the CDR3 reads CASSTTTGDTEAFF. In DNA form, the CDR3 reads TGTGCCAGCAGTACCACAACAGGGGACACTGAAGCTTTCTTT. The chain joins TRBV6-4 to TRBJ1-1; TRBD1 aligns across 7 bases. Per the germline V gene, CDR1 is MRHNA and CDR2 is SNTAGT. The CDR3 is made up of 14 amino acids. V dropped 5 bases and J dropped 3; count of bases not matched to a gene: 6.

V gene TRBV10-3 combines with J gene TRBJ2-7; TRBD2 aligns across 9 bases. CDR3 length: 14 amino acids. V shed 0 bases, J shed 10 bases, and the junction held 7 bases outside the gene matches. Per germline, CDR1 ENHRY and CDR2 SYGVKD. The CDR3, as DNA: TGTGCCATCAGTGAGTCGACTAGCGGCTCTCTCCAGTACTTC. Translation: CAISESTSGSLQYF.

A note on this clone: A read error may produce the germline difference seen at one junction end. CDR3 residues: CSGASGSELFF. CDR3 coding DNA: TGCAGCGGGGCTAGCGGGAGTGAGCTGTTCTTC. The V gene is TRBV29-1, the J gene TRBJ2-1; TRBD2 agrees at 10 bases. The germline V gene encodes CDR1 SQVTM and CDR2 ANQGSEA. The CDR3 totals 11 residues.

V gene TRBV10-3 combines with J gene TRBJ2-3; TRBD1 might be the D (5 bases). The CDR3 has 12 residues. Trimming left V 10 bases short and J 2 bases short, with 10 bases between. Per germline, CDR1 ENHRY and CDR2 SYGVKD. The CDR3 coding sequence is TGTGCCACCCGACAGAACACAGATACGCAGTATTTT. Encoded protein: CATRQNTDTQYF.

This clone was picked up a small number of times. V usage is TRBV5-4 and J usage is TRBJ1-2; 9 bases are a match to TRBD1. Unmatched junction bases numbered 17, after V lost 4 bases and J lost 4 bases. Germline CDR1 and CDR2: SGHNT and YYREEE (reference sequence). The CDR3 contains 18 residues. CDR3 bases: TGTGCCAGCAGCCCTGACCTCAGAACGGGACAGGGTCCCTATGGCTACACCTTC. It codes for CASSPDLRTGQGPYGYTF.

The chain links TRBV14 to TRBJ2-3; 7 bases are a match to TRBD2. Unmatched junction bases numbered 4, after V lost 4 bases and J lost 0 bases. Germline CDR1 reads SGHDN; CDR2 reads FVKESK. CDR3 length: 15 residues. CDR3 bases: TGTGCCAGCAGCCCGCTAGCGGCTAGCACAGATACGCAGTATTTT. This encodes CASSPLAASTDTQYF.